Below are 28 T cell receptor beta chains sequenced from a single sample in a study of blood T cell repertoires in COVID-19. Assay: immunoSEQ multiplex PCR; the TCRdb copy retains only in-frame clones and omits some. The repertoire holds some 420,000 clones, with 80% to 90% as singletons. Sequencing was carried out using PBMCs or T cells enriched from blood (not recorded which). The receptors derive from a man between 25 and 39 years old who had recovered from COVID-19.

This clone was seen just once. The rearrangement uses TRBV5-1 and TRBJ2-1; D call uncertain. The V end lost 0 bases, the J end lost 1 base, and 14 bases lay between the germline ends. The CDR3 covers 17 residues. CDR1 SGHRS and CDR2 YFSETQ come from the germline V gene. This CDR3 reads CASSLAARVFSYNEQFF. In nucleotides, the CDR3 is TGCGCCAGCAGCTTGGCAGCTAGAGTCTTTTCCTACAATGAGCAGTTCTTC.

The chain uses TRBV21-1 and TRBJ2-1; the table's D call TRBD2 went unverified against the DNA. TRBV21-1 is assigned pseudogene status. The CDR3 has 16 amino acids. The CDR3 protein is CASSKVGGAVYNEQFF. CDR3 DNA sequence: TGTGCCAGCAGCAAAGTCGGGGGAGCGGTCTACAATGAGCAGTTCTTC.

The chain recombines TRBV28 with TRBJ2-7; D gene ambiguous. This CDR3 has 13 amino acids. Germline V gene lookup returns CDR1 MDHEN and CDR2 SYDVKM. Trimming took off 6 bases at V and 6 bases at J, with 15 bases between the two ends. CDR3 region: CASSSQPDIEQYF. CDR3 DNA sequence: TGTGCCAGCAGCTCCCAACCTGACATCGAGCAGTACTTC.

This rearrangement joins TRBV5-4 to TRBJ2-2, with no clear D. Germline V lookup: CDR1 SGHNT, CDR2 YYREEE (reference sequence). CDR3 length: 14 residues. The V end was cut by 1 base, the J end by 5 bases, with 9 bases between. The CDR3 sequence: CASSLFGVTGELFF. The CDR3 DNA sequence: TGTGCCAGCAGCTTGTTCGGAGTTACCGGGGAGCTGTTTTTT.

This sequence joins TRBV28 and TRBJ1-2; possible D gene TRBD1, 6 bases. CDR3 length equals 14 residues. V was cut by 3 bases and J by 8 bases, with 16 bases left in between. CDR1 and CDR2 from the germline V gene are MDHEN and SYDVKM. The CDR3 region is CASSLDSFVQGYTF. DNA of the CDR3: TGTGCCAGCAGTTTGGACAGTTTTGTGCAGGGCTACACCTTC.

The chain carries TRBV7-6 and TRBJ2-2; 11 positions agree with TRBD2. CDR1 is SGHVS and CDR2 is FNYEAQ in the germline V gene. The V and J ends lost 2 bases and 4 bases, in that order; junction bases with no gene match: 9. The CDR3 extends over 18 amino acids. The CDR3: CASSLPDLAGGPTGELFF. DNA of the CDR3: TGTGCCAGCAGCTTACCAGACTTAGCGGGAGGGCCCACCGGGGAGCTGTTTTTT.

The chain is built from TRBV7-9 and TRBJ1-2; 7 nucleotides align to TRBD1. Germline-derived CDR1 and CDR2 are SEHNR and FQNEAQ (reference sequence). The J segment lost 12 bases and the V segment lost 4 bases, leaving 8 bases of the junction unmatched. CDR3 length equals 12 residues. Written as DNA, the CDR3 is TGTGCCAGCAGCTCGACAGGGCTGAGGAACACCTTC. Translating it yields CASSSTGLRNTF.

V and J are TRBV11-2 and TRBJ2-7; 14 bases map to TRBD2. The length of the CDR3 is 15 residues. J gave up 6 bases and V 5 bases, and 6 bases lay outside the gene matches. Germline loops: CDR1 SGHAT, CDR2 FQNNGV. CDR3 region: CASSPGTSGSSEQYF. The DNA of the CDR3 is TGTGCCAGCAGCCCTGGGACTAGCGGGAGTTCCGAGCAGTACTTC.

The count of this clone is one. The chain couples TRBV14 to TRBJ2-2; 8 bases match TRBD2. CDR3 length: 16 residues. Looked up from germline, CDR1 is SGHDN and CDR2 is FVKESK. J gave up 3 bases and V 4 bases, and 7 bases lay outside the gene matches. The CDR3 loop reads CASSLVSGSHTGELFF. CDR3 nucleotide sequence: TGTGCCAGCAGCCTGGTGAGCGGGAGTCACACCGGGGAGCTGTTTTTT.

Comments on this clone: One junction end does not reproduce the germline sequence, and a read error may be involved. The chain has TRBV7-7 and TRBJ2-5, with 9 bases matching TRBD2. The CDR3 totals 16 residues. CDR1 SSHAT and CDR2 FNYEAQ come from the germline V gene (reference sequence). The CDR3 DNA reads as TGTGCTAGCAGCTTAGGGGTCGCAAGCGGGAGGGAGACCCAGTACTTC. This codes for CASSLGVASGRETQYF.

J is TRBJ2-1 and V is TRBV28; maybe TRBD2 (6 bases). V shed 3 bases and J shed 2 bases, with 14 bases lying between them. This CDR3 has 16 residues. Germline values: CDR1 MDHEN, CDR2 SYDVKM. The CDR3 protein is CASSLEGLATYNEQFF. In DNA, the CDR3 is TGTGCCAGCAGTTTGGAAGGGCTAGCGACCTACAATGAGCAGTTCTTC.

The chain employs TRBV6-4 and TRBJ1-6; 12 bases match TRBD1. This CDR3 is built from 17 residues. Trimming at V came to 5 bases and at J to 10 bases, leaving 12 bases not matched to a gene. Germline V gene sequence: CDR1 MRHNA, CDR2 SNTAGT. CDR3 amino acids: CASSLTGTGGAGSPLHF. The DNA of the CDR3 is TGTGCCAGCAGTTTGACCGGGACAGGGGGCGCGGGATCACCCCTCCACTTT.

The chain couples TRBV5-1 to TRBJ2-7; 7 nucleotides line up with TRBD1. CDR3 size: 14 residues. Germline CDR1 reads SGHRS; CDR2 reads YFSETQ. V gave up 3 bases and J gave up 5 bases; unmatched junction bases: 8. The CDR3 coding sequence is TGCGCCAGCAGCTACCGGGGTACAGGGGACGAGCAGTACTTC. It yields the protein CASSYRGTGDEQYF.

CDR3 in amino acids: CASSLARSGANEQYF. Written as DNA, the CDR3 is TGTGCCAGCAGCTTAGCGAGGTCAGGGGCAAACGAGCAGTACTTC. The rearrangement uses TRBV7-9 and TRBJ2-7; tentatively, D is TRBD1 (6 bases). The germline gives CDR1 SEHNR, CDR2 FQNEAQ (reference sequence). CDR3 length equals 15 residues. V was clipped by 0 bases and J by 5 bases, with 14 bases between them. Complete variable domain (other parts from reference TRBV7-9 and TRBJ2-7): DTGVSQNPRHKITKRGQNVTFRCDPISEHNRLYWYRQTLGQGPEFLTYFQNEAQLEKSRLLSDRFSAERPKGSFSTLEIQRTEQGDSAMYLCASSLARSGANEQYFGPGTRLTVT.

This clone was detected once. The V and J genes are TRBV12-5 and TRBJ2-3, with D possibly matching TRBD2 (6 bases). The V and J ends lost 5 bases and 3 bases respectively, with 18 bases between them. Germline V gene sequence: CDR1 LGHNT, CDR2 FRNRAP. CDR3 length: 16 residues. CDR3 in amino acids: CASGTRGTLGTDTQYF. The CDR3 DNA sequence: TGTGCTAGTGGTACCCGCGGGACTTTAGGGACAGATACGCAGTATTTT.

The chain uses TRBV5-1 and TRBJ2-7; a weak D match, TRBD1 (5 bases). The CDR3 consists of 15 residues. Trimming took 0 bases from V and 1 from J, leaving 11 bases between them. Germline CDR1 reads SGHRS; CDR2 reads YFSETQ. The CDR3 spells CASSLVSGFSYEQYF. The CDR3 bases are TGCGCCAGCAGCTTGGTGTCAGGGTTTTCCTACGAGCAGTACTTC.

This chain uses TRBV28 with TRBJ2-1; D may be TRBD2 (6 bases). The V end was cut by 0 bases, the J end by 5 bases, with 14 bases between. The CDR3 is 16 amino acids. The germline gives CDR1 MDHEN, CDR2 SYDVKM. The CDR3 loop is CASSLWAGRGNNEQFF. CDR3 DNA: TGTGCCAGCAGTTTATGGGCGGGACGCGGGAACAATGAGCAGTTCTTC. The full variable domain, with the rest looked up from reference TRBV28 and TRBJ2-1, is DVKVTQSSRYLVKRTGEKVFLECVQDMDHENMFWYRQDPGLGLRLIYFSYDVKMKEKGDIPEGYSVSREKKERFSLILESASTNQTSMYLCASSLWAGRGNNEQFFGPGTRLTVL.

This chain links TRBV24-1 with TRBJ2-3; no clear D gene. This CDR3 region has 15 residues. The V and J ends lost 4 bases and 0 bases respectively, with 10 bases between them. CDR1 is KGHDR and CDR2 is SFDVKD in the germline V gene. The CDR3 reads CATSDGRLSTDTQYF. CDR3 sequence (DNA): TGTGCCACCAGTGACGGCAGGCTGAGCACAGATACGCAGTATTTT.

CDR3 nucleotides: TGCAGCGTTCGTCAGGGGGCTAGTGAAAAACTGTTTTTT. It is translated as CSVRQGASEKLFF. The chain couples TRBV29-1 to TRBJ1-4; TRBD1 agrees at 8 bases. This CDR3 spans 13 amino acids. Germline CDR1 SQVTM, CDR2 ANQGSEA. Trimming removed 5 bases from V and 7 bases from J; junction bases left unmatched: 6.

The chain carries TRBV7-9 and TRBJ2-7; 9 nucleotides line up with TRBD1. The CDR3 is made up of 14 amino acids. V lost 8 bases to trimming and J lost 5 bases; unmatched junction nucleotides: 10. Germline CDR1 reads SEHNR; CDR2 reads FQNEAQ (reference sequence). In nucleotides, the CDR3 is TGTGCCAGCCAAACCACAGGGGGCGGAAACGAGCAGTACTTC. Amino acids: CASQTTGGGNEQYF.

The chain is built from TRBV28 and TRBJ1-5; no definite D call. CDR1 is MDHEN and CDR2 is SYDVKM in the germline V gene. The CDR3 loop spans 13 amino acids. V gave up 3 bases and J gave up 4 bases, with 7 bases separating them. This chain's CDR3 is CASSLSRNQPQHF. CDR3 bases: TGTGCCAGCAGTTTGTCGAGAAATCAGCCCCAGCATTTT.

This rearrangement joins TRBV12-3 or TRBV12-4 to TRBJ1-2; the D gene is possibly TRBD1 (5 bases). Trimming took 3 bases from V and 8 from J, leaving 10 bases between them. The CDR3 is made up of 12 amino acids. CDR3 in DNA: TGTGCCAGCAGTTTCTCGGGGGAAGGCTACACCTTC. Amino acid sequence: CASSFSGEGYTF.

The chain links TRBV5-4 to TRBJ1-3, with D perhaps matching TRBD1 (5 bases). Trimming took off 4 bases at V and 4 bases at J, with 9 bases between the two ends. Germline V gene data show CDR1 as SGHNT and CDR2 as YYREEE (reference sequence). CDR3 size: 13 residues. The CDR3 bases are TGTGCCAGCAGCCAGGGAGGCGGAAACACCATATATTTT. This gives the protein CASSQGGGNTIYF. The complete variable domain, with remaining parts taken from reference TRBV5-4 and TRBJ1-3, reads ETGVTQSPTHLIKTRGQQVTLRCSSQSGHNTVSWYQQALGQGPQFIFQYYREEENGRGNFPPRFSGLQFPNYSSELNVNALELDDSALYLCASSQGGGNTIYFGEGSWLTVV.

The V call is TRBV21-1, the J call TRBJ2-7; the tabulated D call, TRBD2, remains unverified against the DNA. TRBV21-1 is annotated as a pseudogene. The CDR3 length is 15 residues. The CDR3 DNA reads TGTGCCAGCAGCACCTTTATAGACTATCACTACGAGCAGTACTTC. Translation gives CASSTFIDYHYEQYF.

The chain joins TRBV5-1 to TRBJ2-3; 7 bases fit TRBD1. Trimming at V came to 0 bases and at J to 3 bases, leaving 1 base not matched to a gene. The CDR3 sequence is 14 residues long. The germline V gene has CDR1 SGHRS and CDR2 YFSETQ. The DNA of the CDR3 is TGCGCCAGCAGCTTGGACAGGGGAACAGATACGCAGTATTTT. Its translation: CASSLDRGTDTQYF.

This chain links TRBV29-1 with TRBJ1-5; no firm D call. With 4 bases removed from V and 4 bases from J, the gap between germline ends came to 11 bases. The CDR3 contains 13 residues. The germline V gene encodes CDR1 SQVTM and CDR2 ANQGSEA. CDR3 loop: CSVGYGENQPQHF. CDR3 nucleotides: TGCAGCGTTGGGTACGGGGAAAATCAGCCCCAGCATTTT.

V and J are TRBV7-9 and TRBJ2-5; the D is unclear. CDR3 length: 12 residues. The V and J ends lost 5 bases and 0 bases respectively, with 4 bases between them. Germline CDR1 SEHNR, CDR2 FQNEAQ (reference sequence). The CDR3 loop is CASSVNQETQYF. CDR3 nucleotides: TGTGCCAGCAGCGTAAACCAAGAGACCCAGTACTTC.

V gene TRBV19 combines with J gene TRBJ2-7; 8 positions match TRBD2. This CDR3 region has 14 residues. With 4 bases clipped from V and 4 bases from J, the junction kept 6 bases outside the gene matches. Germline CDR1 and CDR2: LNHDA and SQIVND (reference sequence). The CDR3 loop reads CASSRTSRAYEQYF. CDR3 coding DNA: TGTGCCAGTAGTAGGACTAGCCGTGCGTACGAGCAGTACTTC.